One sample yielded the 24 T cell receptor beta chains listed below, sequenced in a study of breast tumors, draining lymph nodes, adjacent tissues. TCRdb re-called the multiplex PCR reads through MiXCR, storing one row per CDR3 protein. The sample yields 20,000 or so distinct CDR3 sequences, around 46% seen once. The sequenced sample consisted of breast tumor tissue. The receptors derive from a female donor with breast cancer. Some clones in this sample may be carry-over from other donors' samples.

Concerning this clonotype: Given a much more abundant clone one base away, this may be a read error. V and J are TRBV9 and TRBJ2-7, with TRBD2 matching over 9 bases. Per the germline V gene, CDR1 is SGDLS and CDR2 is YYNGEE. The CDR3 is 16 amino acids. This chain's CDR3 is CASSPWASGNSYAQYF. The CDR3 DNA reads TGTGCCAGCAGCCCTTGGGCTAGCGGGAACTCCTACGCGCAGTACTTC.

As for this clonotype: The junction does not match germline at one end; this may be a read error. The chain joins TRBV7-6 to TRBJ2-1, with 10 bases identical to TRBD1. The germline CDR1 and CDR2 sequences are SGHVS and FNYEAQ. The CDR3 is 19 residues long. CDR3 DNA sequence: TGTGCCAGCAGCTTAGAGTGGACAGGGGGTCCTAGCTCCCACAATGAGCAGTTCTTC. Amino acids: CASSLEWTGGPSSHNEQFF.

At least ten counts were recorded for this clonotype. This chain uses TRBV6-2 or TRBV6-3 with TRBJ2-3; the D gene could be TRBD1 or TRBD2 (6 bases each). Germline assignment: CDR1 MNHEY and CDR2 SVGEGT. The CDR3 is made up of 15 amino acids. V lost 5 bases, J lost 6 bases, and 18 bases lay in between. The CDR3 coding sequence is TGTGCCAGCAGTCACCAGGCCACGGGGGCGGATACGCAGTATTTT. This translates into CASSHQATGADTQYF.

V is TRBV9 and J is TRBJ1-2, with D perhaps matching TRBD1 (6 bases). Trimming took 1 base from V and 4 from J, leaving 20 bases between them. The CDR3 runs to 17 residues. CDR1 and CDR2 from the germline V gene are SGDLS and YYNGEE. The DNA of the CDR3 is TGTGCCAGCAGCGTATCACCGAAGGGACACCCCACCTATGGCTACACCTTC. Its protein is CASSVSPKGHPTYGYTF. Using reference TRBV9 and TRBJ1-2 for the parts outside the CDR3, the full variable domain is DSGVTQTPKHLITATGQRVTLRCSPRSGDLSVYWYQQSLDQGLQFLIQYYNGEERAKGNILERFSAQQFPDLHSELNLSSLELGDSALYFCASSVSPKGHPTYGYTFGSGTRLTVV.

This clonotype has at least ten counts. The chain employs TRBV25-1 and TRBJ1-5, with 8 positions matching TRBD1. Germline values: CDR1 MGHDK, CDR2 SYGVNS. Unmatched junction bases numbered 3, after V lost 2 bases and J lost 6 bases. The CDR3 sequence is 14 residues long. The CDR3 here is CASSEGTGFQPQHF. As DNA, the CDR3 is TGTGCCAGCAGTGAAGGGACAGGCTTTCAGCCCCAGCATTTT.

This clonotype has more than one count but fewer than ten. The V call is TRBV5-1, the J call TRBJ1-3; D is possibly TRBD1 (6 bases). CDR1 is SGHRS and CDR2 is YFSETQ in the germline V gene. V gave up 3 bases and J gave up 0 bases, with 10 bases separating them. The CDR3 loop spans 15 amino acids. The CDR3 nucleotides are TGCGCCAGCAGCTATGACAGGAGCTCTGGAAACACCATATATTTT. It encodes CASSYDRSSGNTIYF.

This clonotype was observed a handful of times. Mismatch with germline at one junction end may stem from a read error. The gene calls are TRBV12-5 and TRBJ1-3; a weak D match, TRBD1 (5 bases). CDR1 LGHNT and CDR2 FRNRAP come from the germline V gene. The CDR3 length is 14 residues. CDR3 loop: CASVGGGSGNTIYF. Here the CDR3 DNA reads TGTGCTAGTGTCGGGGGAGGCTCTGGGAACACCATATATTTT.

This clonotype was seen many times. A much more abundant neighbour one base away suggests this may be a read error. The rearrangement joins TRBV6-5 to TRBJ2-7, with D tentatively TRBD1 (5 bases). The V end was cut by 7 bases, the J end by 6 bases, with 16 bases between. Per germline, CDR1 MNHEY and CDR2 SVGAGI. The CDR3 is 13 amino acids. CDR3 nucleotide sequence: TGTGCCAGCACTCCAGGGAAAGTTCGCGAGCAGTACTTC. Protein: CASTPGKVREQYF.

This clonotype was counted many times. The V call is TRBV28, the J call TRBJ2-2; 9 bases map to TRBD2. The J segment lost 1 base and the V segment lost 6 bases, leaving 9 bases of the junction unmatched. The CDR3 has 17 amino acids. Germline assignment: CDR1 MDHEN and CDR2 SYDVKM. The CDR3 loop reads CASSRTSAGLNTGELFF. The CDR3, as DNA: TGTGCCAGCAGCCGGACTAGCGCTGGGTTGAACACCGGGGAGCTGTTTTTT.

The count of this clonotype is one. The genes are TRBV12-3 or TRBV12-4 and TRBJ2-3, with 9 bases that match TRBD1. CDR3 size: 16 residues. V shed 7 bases and J 1 base; nucleotides not matched to a gene: 9. The CDR3, as DNA: TGTGCCAGCACCACAGGGGGCCAGGGGGGCACAGATACGCAGTATTTT. Translating gives CASTTGGQGGTDTQYF.

This clonotype was found many times. Since a much larger clone is just one base distant, this may be a read error. The gene calls are TRBV6-5 and TRBJ2-1; 12 nucleotides line up with TRBD2. Germline-derived CDR1 and CDR2 are MNHEY and SVGAGI. Trimming removed 6 bases from V and 7 bases from J; junction bases left unmatched: 7. The CDR3 sequence is 15 residues long. The CDR3 DNA follows: TGTGCCAGCAGGCATCTAGCGGGAGGGCCTAATGAGCAGTTCTTC. As protein: CASRHLAGGPNEQFF.

This clonotype was recorded many times. The gene calls are TRBV11-2 and TRBJ2-1; TRBD2 agrees at 9 bases. This CDR3 is 14 amino acids long. CDR1 is SGHAT, CDR2 FQNNGV, per germline. Trimming at V came to 5 bases and at J to 10 bases, leaving 9 bases not matched to a gene. The CDR3 DNA is TGTGCCAGCAGCGGTAGCGGGAGAGTCCCCGAGCAGTTCTTC. Its translation: CASSGSGRVPEQFF.

Comment on this clonotype: One end of the junction fails to match germline, which may point to a read error. The chain carries TRBV19 and TRBJ2-2; a possible D gene is TRBD2 (5 bases). This CDR3 is built from 13 residues. Germline V CDR1 and CDR2: LNHDA, SQIVND (reference sequence). The CDR3 region has the DNA TGTGCCAGTAGTGTAGTGGGAACCGGGGAGCTGTTTTTC. The encoded protein is CASSVVGTGELFF.

The chain is built from TRBV6-5 and TRBJ1-5; TRBD1 is a possible D gene (6 bases). Germline CDR1 MNHEY, CDR2 SVGAGI. The V end lost 4 bases, the J end lost 7 bases, and 32 bases lay between the germline ends. The CDR3 has 20 amino acids. The DNA for the CDR3 is TGTGCCAGCAGTTTCTGGACGACAGGCCCACGGGGGTATTCAGTCCAGCCCCAGCATTTT. Its protein product is CASSFWTTGPRGYSVQPQHF.

This clonotype was seen ten or more times. The rearrangement links TRBV6-1 to TRBJ2-2; TRBD2 agrees at 8 bases. Per germline, CDR1 MNHNS and CDR2 SASEGT. Unmatched junction bases numbered 6, after V lost 5 bases and J lost 7 bases. The CDR3 sequence is 14 residues long. In nucleotides, the CDR3 is TGTGCCAGCAGTCCGACTAGCGAGGGCGGGGAGCTGTTTTTT. It is translated as CASSPTSEGGELFF.

This clonotype was seen more than once but under ten times. CDR3 sequence (DNA): TGTGCCAGCAAGGGCGAGAGGTACGAGCAGTACTTC. The encoded protein is CASKGERYEQYF. The chain joins TRBV25-1 to TRBJ2-7; no firm D call. Germline V gene lookup returns CDR1 MGHDK and CDR2 SYGVNS. V lost 7 bases and J 4 bases, leaving 11 bases between the germline ends. This CDR3 region has 12 residues.

By share, this clonotype ranks as medium-sized (0.01 to 0.1%). V is TRBV20-1 and J is TRBJ2-7; TRBD1 might be the D (5 bases). V was trimmed by 3 bases and J by 2 bases, leaving 8 bases between them. Germline CDR1 reads DFQATT; CDR2 reads SNEGSKA (reference sequence). The CDR3 contains 12 residues. CDR3 nucleotide sequence: TGCAGTGCTAGGGGGCAGACCTACGAGCAGTACTTC. It yields the protein CSARGQTYEQYF.

This clonotype has a count of ten or more. The chain recombines TRBV28 with TRBJ2-7; D gene uncertain. The CDR3 is made up of 11 amino acids. The V end was cut by 5 bases, the J end by 7 bases, with 9 bases between. Germline V gene data show CDR1 as MDHEN and CDR2 as SYDVKM. For the CDR3, the DNA is TGTGCCAGCAGTAGAAGGAATGAGCAGTACTTC. As protein: CASSRRNEQYF.

The chain combines TRBV12-3 or TRBV12-4 with TRBJ2-2; D gene ambiguous. Trimming pared 6 bases from V and 2 bases from J, leaving 4 bases between. The CDR3 has 12 amino acids. This chain's CDR3 is CASRHNTGELFF. CDR3 nucleotides: TGTGCCAGCAGACACAACACCGGGGAGCTGTTTTTT.

This clonotype showed up many times. The J gene is TRBJ2-1, the V gene TRBV20-1; D unclear. The CDR3 is 14 amino acids. V was cut by 6 bases and J by 8 bases, with 20 bases left in between. Germline CDR1 DFQATT, CDR2 SNEGSKA (reference sequence). CDR3 in DNA: TGCAGTGCATACGGCGAGTTCCCTGGGGATGAGCAGTTCTTC. Protein sequence: CSAYGEFPGDEQFF.

Turning to this clonotype: A junction end diverges from the germline sequence, so it may reflect a read error. J is TRBJ2-7 and V is TRBV6-1, with a weak D call TRBD2 (6 bases). The germline V gene encodes CDR1 MNHNS and CDR2 SASEGT. This CDR3 region has 13 residues. CDR3 DNA sequence: TGCGCCAGCAGTGAAGGGACTGGTGACGAGCAGCACTTC. The encoded protein is CASSEGTGDEQHF.

On this clonotype: The junction shows a germline mismatch at one end, possibly a read error. The rearrangement links TRBV12-3 or TRBV12-4 to TRBJ1-5; D possibly corresponds to TRBD1 (6 bases). The CDR3 is 15 residues long. CDR3 in DNA: TGTGCCAGTCGAGGCGGGGGGCCTGGGAATCAGCGCCAGCATTTT. It specifies CASRGGGPGNQRQHF.

This clonotype occurred many times. This chain connects TRBV27 to TRBJ1-4; D is unclear. The CDR3 has 16 residues. The germline V gene encodes CDR1 MNHEY and CDR2 SMNVEV (reference sequence). V shed 2 bases and J shed 1 base, with 11 bases lying between them. The CDR3 DNA follows: TGTGCCAGCAGTTTAAAAGGATTGCGAACTAATGAAAAACTGTTTTTT. As protein: CASSLKGLRTNEKLFF.

A note on this clonotype: A junction end diverges from the germline sequence, so it may reflect a read error. The chain uses TRBV6-5 and TRBJ1-2, with D perhaps matching TRBD1 (5 bases). There are 13 residues in the CDR3. Germline V gene lookup returns CDR1 MNHEY and CDR2 SVGAGI. This CDR3 reads CAGSVSRAGGYTF. The CDR3 DNA is TGTGCCGGCAGCGTTAGCAGGGCGGGGGGCTACACCTTC.